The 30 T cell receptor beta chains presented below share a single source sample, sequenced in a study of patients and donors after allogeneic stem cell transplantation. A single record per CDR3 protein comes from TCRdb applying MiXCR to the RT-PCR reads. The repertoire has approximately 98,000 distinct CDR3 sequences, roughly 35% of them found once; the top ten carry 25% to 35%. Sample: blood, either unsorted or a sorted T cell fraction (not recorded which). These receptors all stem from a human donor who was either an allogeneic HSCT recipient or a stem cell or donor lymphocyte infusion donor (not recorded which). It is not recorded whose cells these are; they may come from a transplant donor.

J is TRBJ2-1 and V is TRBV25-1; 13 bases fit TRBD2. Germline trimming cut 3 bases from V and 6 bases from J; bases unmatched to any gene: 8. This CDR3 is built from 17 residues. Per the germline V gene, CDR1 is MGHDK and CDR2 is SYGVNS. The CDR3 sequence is CASSEILLAGGGNEQFF. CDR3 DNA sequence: TGTGCCAGCAGTGAGATTCTACTAGCGGGAGGGGGCAATGAGCAGTTCTTC. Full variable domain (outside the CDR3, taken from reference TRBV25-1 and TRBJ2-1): EADIYQTPRYLVIGTGKKITLECSQTMGHDKMYWYQQDPGMELHLIHYSYGVNSTEKGDLSSESTVSRIRTEHFPLTLESARPSHTSQYLCASSEILLAGGGNEQFFGPGTRLTVL.

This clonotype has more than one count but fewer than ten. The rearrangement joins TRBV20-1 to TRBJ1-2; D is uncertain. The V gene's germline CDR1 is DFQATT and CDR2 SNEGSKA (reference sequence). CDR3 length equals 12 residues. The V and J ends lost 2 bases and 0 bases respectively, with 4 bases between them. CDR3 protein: CSARKSNYGYTF. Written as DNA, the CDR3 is TGCAGTGCTAGAAAATCTAACTATGGCTACACCTTC.

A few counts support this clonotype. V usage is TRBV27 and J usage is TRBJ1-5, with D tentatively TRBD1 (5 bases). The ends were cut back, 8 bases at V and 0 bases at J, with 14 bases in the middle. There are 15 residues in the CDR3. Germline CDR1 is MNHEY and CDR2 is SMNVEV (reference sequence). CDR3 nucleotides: TGTGCCAGCCGGAGGCAGGGTTATAGCAATCAGCCCCAGCATTTT. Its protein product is CASRRQGYSNQPQHF.

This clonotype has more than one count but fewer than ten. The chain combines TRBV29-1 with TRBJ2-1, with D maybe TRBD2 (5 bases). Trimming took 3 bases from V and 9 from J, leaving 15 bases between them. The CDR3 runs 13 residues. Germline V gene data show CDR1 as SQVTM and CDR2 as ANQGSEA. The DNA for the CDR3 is TGCAGCGTTGAGGCTAGCATTTGGCGTGAGCAGTTCTTC. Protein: CSVEASIWREQFF.

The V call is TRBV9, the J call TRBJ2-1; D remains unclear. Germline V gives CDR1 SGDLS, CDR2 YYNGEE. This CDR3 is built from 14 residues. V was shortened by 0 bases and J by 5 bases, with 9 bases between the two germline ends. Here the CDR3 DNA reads TGTGCCAGCAGCGTAGCTACAACGGACAATGAGCAGTTCTTC. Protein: CASSVATTDNEQFF.

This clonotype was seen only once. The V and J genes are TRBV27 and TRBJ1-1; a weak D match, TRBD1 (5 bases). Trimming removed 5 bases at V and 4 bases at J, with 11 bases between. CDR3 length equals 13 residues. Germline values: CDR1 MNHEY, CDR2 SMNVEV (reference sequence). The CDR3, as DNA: TGTGCCAGCAGTACCGCCGGGGGCACTGAAGCTTTCTTT. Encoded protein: CASSTAGGTEAFF.

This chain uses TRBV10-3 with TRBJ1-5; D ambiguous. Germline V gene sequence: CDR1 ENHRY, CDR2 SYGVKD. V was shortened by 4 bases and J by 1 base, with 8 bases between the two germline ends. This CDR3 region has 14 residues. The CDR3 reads CAISGQQSNQPQHF. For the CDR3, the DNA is TGTGCCATCAGTGGTCAGCAAAGCAATCAGCCCCAGCATTTT.

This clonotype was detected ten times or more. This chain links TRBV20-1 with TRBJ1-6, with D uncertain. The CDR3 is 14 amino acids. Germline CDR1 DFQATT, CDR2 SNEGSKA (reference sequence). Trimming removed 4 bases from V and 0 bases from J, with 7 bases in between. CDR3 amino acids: CSAKKSSYNSPLHF. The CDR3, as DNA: TGCAGTGCTAAGAAGAGCTCCTATAATTCACCCCTCCACTTT.

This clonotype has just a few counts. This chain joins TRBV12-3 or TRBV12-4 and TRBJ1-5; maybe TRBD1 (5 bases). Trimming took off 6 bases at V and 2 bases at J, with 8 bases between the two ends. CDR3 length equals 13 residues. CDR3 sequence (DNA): TGTGCCAGCAGAGACAGTGGCAATCAGCCCCAGCATTTT. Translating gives CASRDSGNQPQHF.

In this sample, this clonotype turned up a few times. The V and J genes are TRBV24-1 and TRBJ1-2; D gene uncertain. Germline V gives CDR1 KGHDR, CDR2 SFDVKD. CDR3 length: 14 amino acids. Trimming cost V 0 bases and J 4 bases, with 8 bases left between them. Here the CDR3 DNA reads TGTGCCACCAGTGATTTGGCCAGGCCCTATGGCTACACCTTC. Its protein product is CATSDLARPYGYTF.

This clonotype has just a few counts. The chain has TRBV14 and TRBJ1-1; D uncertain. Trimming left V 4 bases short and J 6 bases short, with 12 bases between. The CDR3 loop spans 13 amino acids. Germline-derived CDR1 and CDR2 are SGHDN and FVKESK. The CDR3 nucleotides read TGTGCCAGCAGCCGTAACCTGGACTCTGAAGCTTTCTTT. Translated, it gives CASSRNLDSEAFF.

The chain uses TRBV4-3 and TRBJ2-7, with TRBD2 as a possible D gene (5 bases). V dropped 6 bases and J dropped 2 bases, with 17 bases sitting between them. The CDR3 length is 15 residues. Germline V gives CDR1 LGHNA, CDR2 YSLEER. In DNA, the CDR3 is TGCGCCAGCAGTCCAAGAATTAGCGCCACCTACGAGCAGTACTTC. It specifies CASSPRISATYEQYF.

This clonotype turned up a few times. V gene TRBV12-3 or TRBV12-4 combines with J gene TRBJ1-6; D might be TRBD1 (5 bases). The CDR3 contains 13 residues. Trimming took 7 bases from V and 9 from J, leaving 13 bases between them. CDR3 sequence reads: CASNGDGGSPLHF. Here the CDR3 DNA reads TGTGCCAGCAATGGGGACGGGGGTTCACCCCTCCACTTT.

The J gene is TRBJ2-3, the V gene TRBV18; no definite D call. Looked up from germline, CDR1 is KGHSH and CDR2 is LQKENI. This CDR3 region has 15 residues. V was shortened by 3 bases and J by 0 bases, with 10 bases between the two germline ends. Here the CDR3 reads CASSPLGLSTDTQYF. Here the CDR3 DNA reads TGTGCCAGCTCACCCTTAGGGCTGAGCACAGATACGCAGTATTTT.

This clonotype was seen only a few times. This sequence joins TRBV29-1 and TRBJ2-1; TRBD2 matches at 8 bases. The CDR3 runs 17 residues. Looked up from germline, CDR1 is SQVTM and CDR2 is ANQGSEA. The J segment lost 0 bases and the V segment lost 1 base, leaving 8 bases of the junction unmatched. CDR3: CSVEAVKRESSYNEQFF. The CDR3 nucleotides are TGCAGCGTTGAAGCGGTGAAGCGGGAGAGCTCCTACAATGAGCAGTTCTTC.

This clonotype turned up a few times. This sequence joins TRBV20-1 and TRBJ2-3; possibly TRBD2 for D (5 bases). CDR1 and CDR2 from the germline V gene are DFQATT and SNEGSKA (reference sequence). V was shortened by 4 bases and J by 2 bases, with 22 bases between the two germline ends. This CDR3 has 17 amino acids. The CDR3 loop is CSATGRLAGVNTDTQYF. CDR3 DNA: TGCAGTGCTACCGGCCGACTTGCGGGCGTGAACACAGATACGCAGTATTTT.

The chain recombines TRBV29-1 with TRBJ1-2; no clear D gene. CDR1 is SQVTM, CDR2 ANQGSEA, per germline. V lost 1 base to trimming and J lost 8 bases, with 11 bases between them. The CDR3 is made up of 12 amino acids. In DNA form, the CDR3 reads TGCAGCGTTGAAGTGAACCTGGGCGGCTACACCTTC. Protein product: CSVEVNLGGYTF.

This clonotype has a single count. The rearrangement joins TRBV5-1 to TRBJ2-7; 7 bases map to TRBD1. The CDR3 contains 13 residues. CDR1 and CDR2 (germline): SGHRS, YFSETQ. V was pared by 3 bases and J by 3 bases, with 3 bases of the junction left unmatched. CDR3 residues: CASSSGQYYEQYF. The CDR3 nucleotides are TGCGCCAGCAGCTCGGGACAGTACTACGAGCAGTACTTC.

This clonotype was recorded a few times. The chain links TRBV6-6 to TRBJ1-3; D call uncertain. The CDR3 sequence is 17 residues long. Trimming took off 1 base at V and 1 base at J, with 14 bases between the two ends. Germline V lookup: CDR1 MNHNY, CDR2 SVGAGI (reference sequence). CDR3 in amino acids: CASSYYQSEGSGNTIYF. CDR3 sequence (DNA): TGTGCCAGCAGTTACTACCAGTCAGAGGGATCTGGAAACACCATATATTTT.

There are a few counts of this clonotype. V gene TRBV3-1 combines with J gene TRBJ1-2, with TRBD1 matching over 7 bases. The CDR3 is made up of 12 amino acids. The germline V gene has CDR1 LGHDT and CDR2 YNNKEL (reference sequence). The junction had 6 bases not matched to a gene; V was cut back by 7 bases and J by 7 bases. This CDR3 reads CASIQGGFGYTF. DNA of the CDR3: TGTGCCAGCATCCAGGGGGGATTTGGCTACACCTTC. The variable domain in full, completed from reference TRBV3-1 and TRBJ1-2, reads DTAVSQTPKYLVTQMGNDKSIKCEQNLGHDTMYWYKQDSKKFLKIMFSYNNKELIINETVPNRFSPKSPDKAHLNLHINSLELGDSAVYFCASIQGGFGYTFGSGTRLTVV.

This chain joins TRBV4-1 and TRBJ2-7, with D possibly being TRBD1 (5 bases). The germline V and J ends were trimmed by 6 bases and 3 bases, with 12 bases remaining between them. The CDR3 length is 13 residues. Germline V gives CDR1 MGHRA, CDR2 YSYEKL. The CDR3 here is CASSRRDSYEQYF. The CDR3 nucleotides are TGCGCCAGCAGTCGCAGGGATAGCTACGAGCAGTACTTC.

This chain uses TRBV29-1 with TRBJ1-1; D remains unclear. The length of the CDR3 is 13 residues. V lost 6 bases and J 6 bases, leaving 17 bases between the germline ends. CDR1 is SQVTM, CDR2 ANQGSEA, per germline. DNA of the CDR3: TGCAGCGTGAGGAAGGGCGGAGGGCCTGAAGCTTTCTTT. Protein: CSVRKGGGPEAFF.

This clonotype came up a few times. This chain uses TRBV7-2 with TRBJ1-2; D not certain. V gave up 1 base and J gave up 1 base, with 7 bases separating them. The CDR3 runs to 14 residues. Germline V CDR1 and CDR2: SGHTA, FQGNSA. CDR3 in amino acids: CASSLVSFNYGYTF. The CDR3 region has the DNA TGTGCCAGCAGCTTAGTGTCCTTTAACTATGGCTACACCTTC.

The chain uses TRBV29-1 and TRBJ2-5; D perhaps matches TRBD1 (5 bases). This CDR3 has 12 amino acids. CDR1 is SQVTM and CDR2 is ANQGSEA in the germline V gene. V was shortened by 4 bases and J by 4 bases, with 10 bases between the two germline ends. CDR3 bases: TGCAGCGTTGGAGCAGGGCTAGAGACCCAGTACTTC. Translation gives CSVGAGLETQYF. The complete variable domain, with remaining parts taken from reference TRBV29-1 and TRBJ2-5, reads SAVISQKPSRDICQRGTSLTIQCQVDSQVTMMFWYRQQPGQSLTLIATANQGSEATYESGFVIDKFPISRPNLTFSTLTVSNMSPEDSSIYLCSVGAGLETQYFGPGTRLLVL.

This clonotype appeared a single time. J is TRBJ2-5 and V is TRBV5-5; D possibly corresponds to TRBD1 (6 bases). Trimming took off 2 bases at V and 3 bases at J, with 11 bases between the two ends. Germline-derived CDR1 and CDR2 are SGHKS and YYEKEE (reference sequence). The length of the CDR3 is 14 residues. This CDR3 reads CASSLGGWEETQYF. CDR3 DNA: TGTGCCAGCAGCTTAGGGGGTTGGGAAGAGACCCAGTACTTC.

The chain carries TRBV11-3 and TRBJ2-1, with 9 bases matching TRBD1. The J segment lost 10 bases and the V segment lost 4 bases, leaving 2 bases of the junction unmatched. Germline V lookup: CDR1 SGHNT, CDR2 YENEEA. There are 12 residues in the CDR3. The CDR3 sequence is CASSSGQGEQFF. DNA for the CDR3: TGTGCCAGCAGCTCGGGACAGGGCGAGCAGTTCTTC.

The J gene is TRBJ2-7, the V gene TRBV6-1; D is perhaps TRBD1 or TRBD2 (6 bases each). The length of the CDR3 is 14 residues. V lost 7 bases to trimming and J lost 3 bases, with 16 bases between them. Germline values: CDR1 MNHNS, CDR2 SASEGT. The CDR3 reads CASTRGDTLYEQYF. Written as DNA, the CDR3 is TGTGCCAGCACAAGGGGGGACACCCTCTACGAGCAGTACTTC.

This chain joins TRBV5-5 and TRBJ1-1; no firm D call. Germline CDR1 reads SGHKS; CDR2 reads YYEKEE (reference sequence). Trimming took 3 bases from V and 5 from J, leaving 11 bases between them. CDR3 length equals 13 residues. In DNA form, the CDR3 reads TGTGCCAGCAGCTGGCGGGAGAGGACTGAAGCTTTCTTT. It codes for CASSWRERTEAFF.

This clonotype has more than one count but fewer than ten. This chain's CDR3 is CASSLTSGPYEQYF. In DNA form, the CDR3 reads TGCGCCAGCAGCTTAACTAGCGGACCGTACGAGCAGTACTTC. The chain carries TRBV5-1 and TRBJ2-7; 8 bases are a match to TRBD2. With V trimmed by 2 bases and J by 4 bases, 5 bases remained unmatched. Looked up from germline, CDR1 is SGHRS and CDR2 is YFSETQ. CDR3 length: 14 amino acids.

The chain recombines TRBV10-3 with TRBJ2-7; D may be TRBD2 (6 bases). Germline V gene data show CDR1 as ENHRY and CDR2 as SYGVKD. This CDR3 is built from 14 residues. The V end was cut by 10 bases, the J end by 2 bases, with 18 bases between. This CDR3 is CATGSPGAPYEQYF. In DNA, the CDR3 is TGTGCCACGGGGTCCCCGGGAGCCCCCTACGAGCAGTACTTC.